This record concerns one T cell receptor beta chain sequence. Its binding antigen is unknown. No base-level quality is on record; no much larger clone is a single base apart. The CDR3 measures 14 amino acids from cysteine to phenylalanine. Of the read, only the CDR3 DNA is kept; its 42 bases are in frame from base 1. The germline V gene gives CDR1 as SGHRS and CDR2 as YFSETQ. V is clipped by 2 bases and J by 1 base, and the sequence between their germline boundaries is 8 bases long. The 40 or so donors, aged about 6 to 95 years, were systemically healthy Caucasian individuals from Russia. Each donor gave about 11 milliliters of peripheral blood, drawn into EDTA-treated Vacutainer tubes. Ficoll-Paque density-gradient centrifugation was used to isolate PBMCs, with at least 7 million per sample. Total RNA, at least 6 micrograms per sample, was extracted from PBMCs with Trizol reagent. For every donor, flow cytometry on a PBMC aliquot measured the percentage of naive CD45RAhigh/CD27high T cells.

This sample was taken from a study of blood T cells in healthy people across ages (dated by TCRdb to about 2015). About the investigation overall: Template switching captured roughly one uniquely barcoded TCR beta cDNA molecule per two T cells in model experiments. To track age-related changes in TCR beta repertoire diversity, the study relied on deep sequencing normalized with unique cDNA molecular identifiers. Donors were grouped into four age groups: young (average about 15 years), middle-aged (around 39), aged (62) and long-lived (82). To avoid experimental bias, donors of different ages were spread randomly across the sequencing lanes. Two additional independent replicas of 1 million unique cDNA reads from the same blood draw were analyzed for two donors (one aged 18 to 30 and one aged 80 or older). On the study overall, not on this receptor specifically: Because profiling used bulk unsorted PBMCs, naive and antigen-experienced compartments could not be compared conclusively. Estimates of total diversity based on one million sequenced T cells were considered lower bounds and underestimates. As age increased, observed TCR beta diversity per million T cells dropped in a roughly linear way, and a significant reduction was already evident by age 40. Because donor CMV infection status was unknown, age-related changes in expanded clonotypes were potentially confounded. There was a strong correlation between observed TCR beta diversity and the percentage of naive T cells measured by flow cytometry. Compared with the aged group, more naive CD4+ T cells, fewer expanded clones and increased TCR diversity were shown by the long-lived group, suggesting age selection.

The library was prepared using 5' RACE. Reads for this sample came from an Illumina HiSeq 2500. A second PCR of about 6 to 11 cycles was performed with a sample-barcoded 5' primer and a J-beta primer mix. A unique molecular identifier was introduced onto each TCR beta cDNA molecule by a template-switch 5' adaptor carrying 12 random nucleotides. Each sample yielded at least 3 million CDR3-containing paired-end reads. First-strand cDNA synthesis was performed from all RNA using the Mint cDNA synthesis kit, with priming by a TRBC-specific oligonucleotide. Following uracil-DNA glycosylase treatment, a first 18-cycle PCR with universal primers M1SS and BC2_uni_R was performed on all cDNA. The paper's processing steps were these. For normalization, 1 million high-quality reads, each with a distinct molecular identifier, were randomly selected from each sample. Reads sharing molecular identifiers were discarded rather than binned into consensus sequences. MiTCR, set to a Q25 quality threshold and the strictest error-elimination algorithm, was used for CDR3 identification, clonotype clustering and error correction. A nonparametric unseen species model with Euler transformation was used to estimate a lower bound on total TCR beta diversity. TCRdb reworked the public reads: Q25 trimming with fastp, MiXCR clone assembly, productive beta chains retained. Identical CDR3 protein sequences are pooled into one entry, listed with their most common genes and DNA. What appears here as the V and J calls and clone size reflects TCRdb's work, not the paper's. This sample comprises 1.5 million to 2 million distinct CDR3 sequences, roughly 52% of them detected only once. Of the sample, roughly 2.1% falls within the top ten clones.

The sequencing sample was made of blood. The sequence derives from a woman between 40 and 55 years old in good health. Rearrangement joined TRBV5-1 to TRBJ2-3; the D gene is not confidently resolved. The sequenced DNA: TGCGCCAGCAGCTTTTTGCAGCGCACAGATACGCAGTATTTT. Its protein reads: CASSFLQRTDTQYF. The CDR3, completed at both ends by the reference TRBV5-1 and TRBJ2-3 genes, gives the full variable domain KAGVTQTPRYLIKTRGQQVTLSCSPISGHRSVSWYQQTPGQGLQFLFEYFSETQRNKGNFPGRFSGRQFSNSRSEMNVSTLELGDSALYLCASSFLQRTDTQYFGPGTRLTVL.